What follows are 24 T cell receptor beta chains derived from one specimen sequenced in a study of cytomegalovirus exposure and HLA in healthy donors (dated by TCRdb to 2016 to 2017). The library was prepared using the immunoSEQ multiplex PCR assay. For the multiplex PCR, a mixture combining 60 forward primers for TCR Vbeta segments and 13 reverse primers for TCR Jbeta segments was used. TCRdb obtained this table from immuneACCESS and retained in-frame rearrangements with V and J assigned. These tables miss some clones; where compared with another copy, unresolved V genes account for less than half of the shortfall, and the remainder is unexplained. The sample yields roughly 230,000 clones; roughly 91% were counted once. The ten biggest clones cover 1.7% of the sample. Sequences were obtained from PBMCs. These receptors were obtained from a girl aged 2 to 10 in good health and CMV-seronegative.

The chain joins TRBV7-9 to TRBJ1-1; D not certain. The V and J ends lost 1 base and 4 bases respectively, with 10 bases between them. CDR3 length equals 14 residues. Germline V gene lookup returns CDR1 SEHNR and CDR2 FQNEAQ (reference sequence). CDR3 bases: TGTGCCAGCAGCTTAGGAGGGCAGTCCACTGAAGCTTTCTTT. This encodes CASSLGGQSTEAFF.

The chain carries TRBV27 and TRBJ1-2; 10 nucleotides agree with TRBD1. The trim removed 6 bases at V and 4 bases at J, leaving 11 bases unmatched. The germline gives CDR1 MNHEY, CDR2 SMNVEV (reference sequence). This CDR3 region has 16 residues. The CDR3 region has the DNA TGTGCCAGCAGGCGACCCGGGACAGGGGAAGGCTATGGCTACACCTTC. It encodes CASRRPGTGEGYGYTF.

The rearrangement links TRBV13 to TRBJ2-7, with 8 bases lining up with TRBD1. The V and J ends lost 4 bases and 2 bases, in that order; junction bases with no gene match: 4. CDR3 length: 14 residues. Germline V CDR1 and CDR2: PRHDT, FYEKMQ (reference sequence). CDR3 amino acids: CASSWGQDAYEQYF. The CDR3 DNA is TGTGCCAGCAGCTGGGGACAGGACGCCTACGAGCAGTACTTC.

The gene calls are TRBV5-4 and TRBJ2-3; D perhaps matches TRBD1 (5 bases). The CDR3 covers 15 residues. V dropped 0 bases and J dropped 6 bases, with 14 bases sitting between them. Looked up from germline, CDR1 is SGHNT and CDR2 is YYREEE (reference sequence). The CDR3 protein is CASSLDSQGIDTQYF. CDR3 coding DNA: TGTGCCAGCAGCTTGGATAGCCAGGGCATTGATACGCAGTATTTT.

V gene TRBV5-6 combines with J gene TRBJ2-3, with 7 bases that match TRBD2. CDR3 length: 15 amino acids. The germline CDR1 and CDR2 sequences are SGHDT and YYEEEE. The V gene end was trimmed by 0 bases and the J gene end by 2 bases; junction bases not matched to a gene: 3. CDR3 loop: CASSLAGGFTDTQYF. The DNA of the CDR3 is TGTGCCAGCAGCTTGGCGGGGGGTTTCACAGATACGCAGTATTTT.

The rearrangement links TRBV15 to TRBJ1-2; D is unclear. The V gene's germline CDR1 is LNHNV and CDR2 YYDKDF (reference sequence). The CDR3 consists of 19 residues. V lost 0 bases, J lost 0 bases, and 20 bases lay in between. Here the CDR3 reads CATSRDTVDPPTPNYGYTF. CDR3 DNA sequence: TGTGCCACCAGCAGAGATACCGTTGACCCTCCGACACCTAACTATGGCTACACCTTC.

The chain combines TRBV15 with TRBJ2-2, with TRBD1 as a possible D gene (6 bases). This CDR3 is 14 amino acids long. Trimming removed 7 bases from V and 1 base from J, with 10 bases in between. CDR1 LNHNV and CDR2 YYDKDF come from the germline V gene (reference sequence). CDR3 bases: TGTGCCACCAACCCACAGGGGAACACCGGGGAGCTGTTTTTT. Translation: CATNPQGNTGELFF.

This clone was counted a single time. The rearrangement joins TRBV5-5 to TRBJ2-7, with 8 bases identical to TRBD2. J lost 1 base, V lost 4 bases, and 7 bases had no gene match. The CDR3 spans 15 residues. Per the germline V gene, CDR1 is SGHKS and CDR2 is YYEKEE (reference sequence). The CDR3 DNA reads as TGTGCCAGCAGCCCGGATAGCGGGGCTTCCTACGAGCAGTACTTC. Translation gives CASSPDSGASYEQYF.

The chain uses TRBV4-1 and TRBJ1-2; D might be TRBD1 (6 bases). Germline V lookup: CDR1 MGHRA, CDR2 YSYEKL. This CDR3 region has 16 residues. Trimming shortened V by 0 bases and J by 4 bases, and 15 bases separated the two germline ends. CDR3 DNA: TGCGCCAGCAGCCAAGATCGGGGGGCTGGTGTCTATGGCTACACCTTC. Protein product: CASSQDRGAGVYGYTF.

J is TRBJ1-2 and V is TRBV28; 7 positions agree with TRBD1. V was clipped by 1 base and J by 5 bases; unmatched bases: 1. Germline CDR1 reads MDHEN; CDR2 reads SYDVKM. The length of the CDR3 is 13 residues. CDR3 loop: CASSLSGGYGYTF. The CDR3 DNA sequence: TGTGCCAGCAGTTTATCAGGGGGTTATGGCTACACCTTC.

The genes are TRBV14 and TRBJ2-7, with 8 nucleotides matching TRBD1. Germline-derived CDR1 and CDR2 are SGHDN and FVKESK. Trimming at V came to 4 bases and at J to 3 bases, leaving 5 bases not matched to a gene. This CDR3 spans 14 amino acids. The CDR3 spells CASSRRTGLYEQYF. The CDR3 region has the DNA TGTGCCAGCAGCCGTCGGACAGGGCTCTACGAGCAGTACTTC. The whole variable domain, remainder taken from reference TRBV14 and TRBJ2-7, is EAGVTQFPSHSVIEKGQTVTLRCDPISGHDNLYWYRRVMGKEIKFLLHFVKESKQDESGMPNNRFLAERTGGTYSTLKVQPAELEDSGVYFCASSRRTGLYEQYFGPGTRLTVT.

The genes are TRBV7-9 and TRBJ2-5; perhaps TRBD2 as D (6 bases). Per germline, CDR1 SEHNR and CDR2 FQNEAQ (reference sequence). Trimming took off 4 bases at V and 5 bases at J, with 8 bases between the two ends. The CDR3 runs 12 residues. The CDR3 region is CASSSGRETQYF. In DNA form, the CDR3 reads TGTGCCAGCAGCTCAGGGAGGGAGACCCAGTACTTC.

DNA of the CDR3: TGTGCCAGCAGTTCCGACAGGGACAATGAGCAGTTCTTC. Translated: CASSSDRDNEQFF. The chain couples TRBV11-3 to TRBJ2-1; TRBD1 matches 7 bases. Unmatched junction bases numbered 4, after V lost 6 bases and J lost 5 bases. Germline-derived CDR1 and CDR2 are SGHNT and YENEEA. The CDR3 is made up of 13 amino acids.

The chain is built from TRBV5-4 and TRBJ1-2; perhaps TRBD1 as D (5 bases). The germline V gene encodes CDR1 SGHNT and CDR2 YYREEE (reference sequence). This CDR3 is 15 amino acids long. V was pared by 0 bases and J by 6 bases, with 15 bases between. CDR3: CASSLVGREGHGYTF. The CDR3 bases are TGTGCCAGCAGCTTGGTGGGCAGGGAGGGGCATGGCTACACCTTC.

The chain carries TRBV4-2 and TRBJ2-7; 7 bases align to TRBD2. V was pared by 4 bases and J by 6 bases, with 12 bases of the junction left unmatched. Germline V CDR1 and CDR2: LGHNA, YNFKEQ. CDR3 length equals 15 residues. The CDR3 protein is CASSPGTIWLSEQYF. The CDR3 DNA is TGTGCCAGCAGCCCAGGGACTATATGGCTGAGCGAGCAGTACTTC.

Comments on this clone: Other DNA sequences in the same sample also yield this CDR3. This chain links TRBV28 with TRBJ1-2, with TRBD1 matching 9 bases. The V gene end was trimmed by 6 bases and the J gene end by 5 bases; junction bases not matched to a gene: 7. The CDR3 has 14 amino acids. The germline gives CDR1 MDHEN, CDR2 SYDVKM. CDR3 coding DNA: TGTGCCAGCAGCTCGGGACAGGGTGGATATGGCTACACCTTC. Its protein product is CASSSGQGGYGYTF.

The chain couples TRBV13 to TRBJ1-1; D remains ambiguous. CDR3 size: 15 residues. Trimming cost V 5 bases and J 0 bases, with 13 bases left between them. The germline gives CDR1 PRHDT, CDR2 FYEKMQ (reference sequence). The CDR3 nucleotides read TGTGCCAGCAGCCTAATGCAGGCATTGAACACTGAAGCTTTCTTT. This gives the protein CASSLMQALNTEAFF.

This chain links TRBV4-1 with TRBJ2-1; 11 bases map to TRBD2. V was pared by 1 base and J by 5 bases, with 4 bases of the junction left unmatched. The CDR3 loop spans 16 amino acids. The germline gives CDR1 MGHRA, CDR2 YSYEKL. The CDR3 loop reads CASSQALAGGHNEQFF. CDR3 coding DNA: TGCGCCAGCAGCCAAGCGCTAGCGGGGGGCCACAATGAGCAGTTCTTC.

The chain is built from TRBV7-8 and TRBJ1-1; D remains ambiguous. The CDR3 loop spans 12 amino acids. The V gene's germline CDR1 is SGHVS and CDR2 FQNEAQ. V was trimmed by 0 bases and J by 7 bases, leaving 6 bases between them. The CDR3 DNA reads TGTGCCAGCAGCTTAGCGCAGTATGAAGCTTTCTTT. It yields the protein CASSLAQYEAFF.

This rearrangement joins TRBV4-1 to TRBJ2-2; TRBD1 matches 9 bases. With V trimmed by 1 base and J by 1 base, 10 bases remained unmatched. There are 19 residues in the CDR3. Germline V gene sequence: CDR1 MGHRA, CDR2 YSYEKL. The CDR3 reads CASSQVYPGTGMNTGELFF. In DNA, the CDR3 is TGCGCCAGCAGCCAAGTTTATCCCGGGACAGGGATGAACACCGGGGAGCTGTTTTTT.

Concerning this clone itself: One end of the junction is discordant with germline, which a read error may explain. The gene calls are TRBV7-7 and TRBJ1-4, with D possibly being TRBD1 (6 bases). Per the germline V gene, CDR1 is SSHAT and CDR2 is FNYEAQ (reference sequence). This CDR3 has 17 residues. CDR3 protein: CASSPNIRQATNEKLFF. CDR3 nucleotide sequence: TGTGCTAGCAGCCCGAATATCAGACAGGCAACTAATGAAAAACTGTTTTTT.

The CDR3 sequence: CASSLRPDEKLFF. In DNA form, the CDR3 reads TGTGCCAGCAGCTTAAGGCCCGATGAAAAACTGTTTTTT. The genes are TRBV7-3 and TRBJ1-4; D gene unclear. CDR3 length equals 13 residues. Looked up from germline, CDR1 is SGHTA and CDR2 is FQGTGA. The V end lost 1 base, the J end lost 6 bases, and 6 bases lay between the germline ends.

The DNA for the CDR3 is TGTGCCAGTAGTACCGGAGCGGGAGGGTCGAACACCGGGGAGCTGTTTTTT. Translation: CASSTGAGGSNTGELFF. V is TRBV19 and J is TRBJ2-2; 10 bases match TRBD2. CDR1 and CDR2 (germline): LNHDA, SQIVND (reference sequence). Unmatched junction bases numbered 5, after V lost 4 bases and J lost 0 bases. The CDR3 runs 17 residues.

The chain uses TRBV11-2 and TRBJ1-4; D might be TRBD1 (5 bases). The CDR3 length is 14 residues. The V end lost 1 base, the J end lost 14 bases, and 17 bases lay between the germline ends. Germline V gene data show CDR1 as SGHAT and CDR2 as FQNNGV. The CDR3, as DNA: TGTGCCAGCAGCTTAGGGCAGGGCGGCCCGCATCTGTTTTTT. This gives the protein CASSLGQGGPHLFF.